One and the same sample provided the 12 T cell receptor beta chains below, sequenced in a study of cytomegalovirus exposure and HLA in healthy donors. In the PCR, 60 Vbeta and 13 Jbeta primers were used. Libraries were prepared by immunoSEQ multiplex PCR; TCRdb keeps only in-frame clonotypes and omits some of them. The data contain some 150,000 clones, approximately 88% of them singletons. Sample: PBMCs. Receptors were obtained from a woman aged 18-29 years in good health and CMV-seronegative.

CDR3 bases: TGTGCCTGGAGAGGACAGAACACCGGGGAGCTGTTTTTT. Its protein is CAWRGQNTGELFF. The chain employs TRBV30 and TRBJ2-2, with D possibly TRBD1 on 5 matching bases. Germline V gene data show CDR1 as GTSNPN and CDR2 as SVGIG (reference sequence). The CDR3 runs to 13 residues. V lost 3 bases to trimming and J lost 1 base, with 6 bases between them.

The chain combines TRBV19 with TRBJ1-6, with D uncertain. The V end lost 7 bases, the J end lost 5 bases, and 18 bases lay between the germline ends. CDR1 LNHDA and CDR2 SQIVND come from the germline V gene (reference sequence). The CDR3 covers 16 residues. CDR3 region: CASMKTVAGNNSPLHF. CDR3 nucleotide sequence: TGTGCCAGTATGAAGACGGTGGCAGGTAATAATTCACCCCTCCACTTT.

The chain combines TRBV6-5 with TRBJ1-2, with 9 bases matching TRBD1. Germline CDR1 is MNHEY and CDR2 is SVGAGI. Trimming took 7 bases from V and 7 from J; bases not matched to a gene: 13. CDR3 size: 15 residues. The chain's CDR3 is CASIRGQGSGLGYTF. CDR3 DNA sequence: TGTGCCAGCATCCGGGGACAGGGCAGTGGTCTTGGCTACACCTTC.

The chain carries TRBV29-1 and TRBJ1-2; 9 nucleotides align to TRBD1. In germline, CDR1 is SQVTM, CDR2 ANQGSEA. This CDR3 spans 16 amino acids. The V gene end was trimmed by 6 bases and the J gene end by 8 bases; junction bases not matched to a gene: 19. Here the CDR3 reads CSVANTGGAVSRGYTF. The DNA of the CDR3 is TGCAGCGTCGCCAATACAGGGGGCGCCGTAAGCAGGGGCTACACCTTC. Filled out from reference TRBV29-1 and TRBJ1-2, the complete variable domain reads SAVISQKPSRDICQRGTSLTIQCQVDSQVTMMFWYRQQPGQSLTLIATANQGSEATYESGFVIDKFPISRPNLTFSTLTVSNMSPEDSSIYLCSVANTGGAVSRGYTFGSGTRLTVV.

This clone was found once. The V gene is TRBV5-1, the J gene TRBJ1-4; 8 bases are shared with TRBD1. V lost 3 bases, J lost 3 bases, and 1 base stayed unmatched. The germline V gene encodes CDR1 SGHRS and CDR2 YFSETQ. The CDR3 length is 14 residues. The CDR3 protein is CASSWTGSNEKLFF. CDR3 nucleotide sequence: TGCGCCAGCAGCTGGACAGGGTCTAATGAAAAACTGTTTTTT.

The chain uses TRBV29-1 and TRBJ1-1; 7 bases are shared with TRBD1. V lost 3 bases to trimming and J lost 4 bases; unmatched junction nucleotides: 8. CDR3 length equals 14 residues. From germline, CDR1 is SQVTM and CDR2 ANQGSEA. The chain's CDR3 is CSVETGFGSTEAFF. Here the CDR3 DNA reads TGCAGCGTTGAGACAGGGTTTGGTAGCACTGAAGCTTTCTTT.

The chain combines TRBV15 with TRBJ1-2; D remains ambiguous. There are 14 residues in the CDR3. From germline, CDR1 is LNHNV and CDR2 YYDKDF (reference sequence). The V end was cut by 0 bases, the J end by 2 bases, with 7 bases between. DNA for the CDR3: TGTGCCACCAGCAGAGAGATCCTAAACTATGGCTACACCTTC. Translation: CATSREILNYGYTF.

CDR3 bases: TGTGCCAGTAGTAATGCCGGGACAGGGGGCACTGAAGCTTTCTTT. Translation gives CASSNAGTGGTEAFF. The rearrangement joins TRBV19 to TRBJ1-1; 11 bases line up with TRBD1. Germline CDR1 is LNHDA and CDR2 is SQIVND (reference sequence). After removal of 4 bases from V and 4 bases from J, the junction contained 5 bases not matched to a gene. The CDR3 extends over 15 amino acids.

The CDR3 loop reads CASSPTTGGVGQPQHF. The CDR3 DNA reads as TGTGCCAGCAGTCCGACGACAGGGGGAGTGGGTCAGCCCCAGCATTTT. The chain couples TRBV27 to TRBJ1-5, with 9 bases lining up with TRBD1. The CDR3 is 16 residues long. From germline, CDR1 is MNHEY and CDR2 SMNVEV (reference sequence). V was pared by 5 bases and J by 6 bases, with 11 bases of the junction left unmatched.

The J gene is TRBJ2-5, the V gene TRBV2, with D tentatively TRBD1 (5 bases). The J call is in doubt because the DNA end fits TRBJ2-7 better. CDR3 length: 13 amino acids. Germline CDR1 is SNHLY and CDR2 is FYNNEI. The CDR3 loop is CASSDGASYEQYF. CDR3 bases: TGTGCCAGCAGTGATGGGGCTTCCTACGAGCAGTACTTC.

The CDR3 DNA sequence: TGCAGCGTTATCCGGGGGGCCCCAGATACGCAGTATTTT. It is translated as CSVIRGAPDTQYF. This chain links TRBV29-1 with TRBJ2-3, with a weak D call TRBD2 (7 bases). This CDR3 contains 13 residues. Germline V gene lookup returns CDR1 SQVTM and CDR2 ANQGSEA. With 5 bases removed from V and 4 bases from J, the gap between germline ends came to 13 bases.

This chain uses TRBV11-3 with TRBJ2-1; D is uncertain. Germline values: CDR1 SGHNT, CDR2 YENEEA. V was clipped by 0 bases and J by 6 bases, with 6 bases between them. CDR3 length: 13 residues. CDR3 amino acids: CASSLDSGNEQFF. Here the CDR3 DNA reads TGTGCCAGCAGCTTAGACTCGGGCAATGAGCAGTTCTTC.